This T cell receptor beta chain was identified in a study of response to subunit inactivated influenza vaccine. Trimming cost V 3 bases and J 5 bases, with 17 bases left between them. CDR3 length: 15 amino acids. In regard to this clonotype: Its antigen is not known.

General study results and limits: A suggestion made by the authors is that each seasonal influenza vaccination recruits few new T cells.

TCRdb independently ran MiXCR on the RT-PCR reads; one entry per CDR3 protein. Altogether 800,000 to 1,000,000 distinct CDR3 sequences are present, approximately 21% being singletons, with the ten largest covering roughly a tenth. Material: PBMCs from blood, obtained 4 to 6 days after vaccination. This receptor was taken from a man aged 50 to 59 who received an inactivated influenza vaccine. The chain is built from TRBV12-3 or TRBV12-4 and TRBJ2-7, with a tentative D call TRBD2 (7 bases). The CDR3, as DNA: TGTGCCAGCAGTTTTTGGAACCGGGGGGCTAACGAGCAGTACTTC. Its translation is CASSFWNRGANEQYF.